This T cell receptor (beta chain) was recorded in a study of shared clonotypes between healthy human individuals. Study-wide points: A few donors showed sharing of 4.5% to 6% of naive CD4 clonotypes.

Profiling relied on immunoSEQ multiplex PCR, and the TCRdb table lists in-frame clones only, not all of them. The sample yields about 580,000 clones, roughly 98% seen once. Terminally differentiated effector memory CD45RA+ cells were excluded by CCR7 positive selection of CD45RO-negative cells. A remark on this clone: As yet, its antigen is unknown.

Per the germline V gene, CDR1 is SGHDT and CDR2 is YYEEEE. V was trimmed by 1 base and J by 2 bases, leaving 7 bases between them. The CDR3 loop spans 13 amino acids. V gene TRBV5-6 combines with J gene TRBJ2-7; D gene ambiguous. This receptor was obtained from a man aged 30-40 years in good health. Sequencing was performed on naive CD8+ T cells sorted from blood. As DNA, the CDR3 is TGTGCCAGCAGCTTGTCGTTAACCTACGAGCAGTACTTC. Protein: CASSLSLTYEQYF.